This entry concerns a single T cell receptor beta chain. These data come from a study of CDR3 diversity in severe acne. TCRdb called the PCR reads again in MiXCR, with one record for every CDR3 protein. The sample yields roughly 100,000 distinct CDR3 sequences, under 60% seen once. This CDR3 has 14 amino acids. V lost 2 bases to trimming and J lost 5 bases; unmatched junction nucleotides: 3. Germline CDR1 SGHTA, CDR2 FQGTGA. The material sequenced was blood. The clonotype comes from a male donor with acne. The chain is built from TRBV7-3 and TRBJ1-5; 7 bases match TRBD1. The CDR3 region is CASSLATGDQPQHF. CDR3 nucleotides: TGTGCCAGCAGCTTAGCCACAGGGGATCAGCCCCAGCATTTT.